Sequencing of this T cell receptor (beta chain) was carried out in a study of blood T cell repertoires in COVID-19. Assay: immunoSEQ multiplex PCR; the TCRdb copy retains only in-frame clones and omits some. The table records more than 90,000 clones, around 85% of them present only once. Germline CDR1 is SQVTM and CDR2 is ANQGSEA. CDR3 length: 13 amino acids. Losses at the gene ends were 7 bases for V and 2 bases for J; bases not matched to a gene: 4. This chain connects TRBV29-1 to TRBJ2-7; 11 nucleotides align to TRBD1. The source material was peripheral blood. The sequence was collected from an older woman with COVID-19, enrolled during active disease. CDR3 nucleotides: TGCAGCGCCCGGACAGGGGGCCCCTACGAGCAGTACTTC. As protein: CSARTGGPYEQYF.